Listed below are T cell receptor beta chains from one sample, sequenced in a study of CD4 T cells in relation to SARS-CoV-2 and coronaviruses. Only in-frame clones appear in the TCRdb table, and some are missing; sequencing was by immunoSEQ multiplex PCR. The sample records around 11,000 clones, 70% to 85% being singletons. What these receptors recognize is not known. Sequenced sample: CD4+ T cells from PBMCs, cultured in vitro. These receptors were obtained from a human donor in good health. CDR3s include the opening cysteine and the closing phenylalanine or tryptophan. D genes are given only for firm matches. Clone size appears in some rows only: once, few, many, or a class for an expanded clone.

V: TRBV24-1; size: .; D: TRBD1; J: TRBJ2-7; CDR3: CATSDTTPGQGYEQYF; DNA: TGTGCCACCAGTGATACGACACCGGGACAGGGCTACGAGCAGTACTTC
V: TRBV7-2; size: .; D: .; J: TRBJ1-6; CDR3: CASSLAVSPLHF; DNA: TGTGCCAGCAGCTTAGCGGTTTCACCCCTCCACTTT
V: TRBV7-3; size: .; D: .; J: TRBJ2-3; CDR3: CASSFGTSTDTQYF; DNA: TGTGCCAGCAGCTTTGGGACTAGCACAGATACGCAGTATTTT
V: TRBV5-1; size: .; D: TRBD1; J: TRBJ1-4; CDR3: CASSMGTADNEKLFF; DNA: TGCGCCAGCAGCATGGGGACAGCGGATAATGAAAAACTGTTTTTT
V: TRBV20-1; size: few; D: .; J: TRBJ1-5; CDR3: CSASDVAQPQHF; DNA: TGCAGTGCTAGTGACGTGGCTCAGCCCCAGCATTTT
V: TRBV27; size: .; D: .; J: TRBJ2-2; CDR3: CASSRGGTGELFF; DNA: TGTGCCAGCAGCAGGGGGGGCACCGGGGAGCTGTTTTTT
V: TRBV20-1; size: .; D: .; J: TRBJ2-5; CDR3: CSAIIQETQYF; DNA: TGCAGTGCAATAATACAAGAGACCCAGTACTTC
V: TRBV6-2/TRBV6-3; size: .; D: TRBD2; J: TRBJ2-5; CDR3: CASSYPQRGRKKETQYF; DNA: TGTGCCAGCAGTTACCCCCAGCGGGGCCGGAAGAAAGAGACCCAGTACTTC
V: TRBV12-3/TRBV12-4; size: .; D: TRBD2; J: TRBJ2-5; CDR3: CASSRWGGETQYF; DNA: TGTGCCAGCAGCCGATGGGGAGGGGAGACCCAGTACTTC
V: TRBV10-2; size: once; D: .; J: TRBJ2-3; CDR3: CASRSSNTDTQYF; DNA: TGCGCCAGCAGGAGTTCCAACACAGATACGCAGTATTTT
V: TRBV5-6; size: .; D: TRBD1; J: TRBJ1-1; CDR3: CASSQTGGWSNTEAFF; DNA: TGTGCCAGCAGCCAAACAGGGGGCTGGTCGAACACTGAAGCTTTCTTT
V: TRBV19; size: .; D: .; J: TRBJ1-2; CDR3: CASSISENGYTF; DNA: TGTGCCAGTAGTATAAGTGAAAATGGCTACACCTTC
V: TRBV9; size: once; D: .; J: TRBJ2-4; CDR3: CASSVDDGSNIQYF; DNA: TGTGCCAGCAGCGTAGATGACGGGAGCAACATTCAGTACTTC
V: TRBV27; size: .; D: TRBD2; J: TRBJ2-3; CDR3: CASRKSKTPRSGASTDTQYF; DNA: TGTGCCAGCCGCAAGTCCAAGACTCCCCGTAGCGGGGCTAGCACAGATACGCAGTATTTT
V: TRBV25-1; size: .; D: .; J: TRBJ2-5; CDR3: CASQYWAEAGETQYF; DNA: TGTGCCAGCCAATATTGGGCCGAAGCTGGGGAGACCCAGTACTTC
V: TRBV18; size: .; D: .; J: TRBJ1-2; CDR3: CASSPMDGNYGYTF; DNA: TGTGCCAGCTCACCAATGGACGGAAACTATGGCTACACCTTC
V: TRBV6-2/TRBV6-3; size: .; D: TRBD1; J: TRBJ1-5; CDR3: CASSYVAGGYQPQHF; DNA: TGTGCCAGCAGTTACGTAGCAGGGGGATACCAGCCCCAGCATTTT
V: TRBV23-1; size: once; D: .; J: TRBJ1-3; CDR3: CATLYPGAMLSFSGNTIYF; DNA: TGCGCCACTCTGTACCCGGGAGCGATGCTATCCTTCTCTGGAAACACCATATATTTT
V: TRBV3-1/TRBV3-2; size: .; D: .; J: TRBJ1-5; CDR3: CASSHRDSNQPQHF; DNA: TGTGCCAGCAGCCACCGGGACAGCAATCAGCCCCAGCATTTT
V: TRBV27; size: .; D: .; J: TRBJ2-5; CDR3: CASSLVSQETQYF; DNA: TGTGCCAGCAGTTTAGTCTCCCAAGAGACCCAGTACTTC
V: TRBV4-2; size: .; D: .; J: TRBJ1-4; CDR3: CASSFGSPRGEKLFF; DNA: TGTGCCAGCAGCTTCGGTTCCCCTCGAGGGGAAAAACTGTTTTTT
V: TRBV6-2/TRBV6-3; size: .; D: .; J: TRBJ1-1; CDR3: CASSYIRTNTEAFF; DNA: TGTGCCAGCAGTTACATCAGGACGAACACTGAAGCTTTCTTT
V: TRBV12-3/TRBV12-4; size: few; D: .; J: TRBJ2-7; CDR3: CASSRDVYEQYF; DNA: TGTGCCAGCAGTCGGGACGTGTACGAGCAGTACTTC
V: TRBV11-3; size: .; D: TRBD2; J: TRBJ2-1; CDR3: CASSSGLAVSEQFF; DNA: TGTGCCAGCAGCTCCGGACTAGCGGTTAGCGAGCAGTTCTTC
V: TRBV6-2/TRBV6-3; size: once; D: TRBD2; J: TRBJ2-1; CDR3: CASSYSPGLATHNEQFF; DNA: TGTGCCAGCAGTTACTCGCCGGGACTAGCGACTCACAATGAGCAGTTCTTC
V: TRBV7-2; size: .; D: .; J: TRBJ2-2; CDR3: CASSSGAGNTGELFF; DNA: TGTGCCAGCAGCTCCGGTGCAGGGAACACCGGGGAGCTGTTTTTT
V: TRBV19; size: .; D: TRBD1; J: TRBJ2-5; CDR3: CASSIWDRGSETQYF; DNA: TGTGCCAGTAGTATTTGGGACAGGGGTTCAGAGACCCAGTACTTC
V: TRBV5-1; size: .; D: .; J: TRBJ2-3; CDR3: CASSYQRGRTSTDTQYF; DNA: TGCGCCAGCAGCTACCAGAGAGGCAGGACTAGCACAGATACGCAGTATTTT
V: TRBV10-3; size: .; D: TRBD1; J: TRBJ1-5; CDR3: CAISEQTGGVQPQHF; DNA: TGTGCCATCAGTGAGCAGACAGGGGGCGTGCAGCCCCAGCATTTT
V: TRBV27; size: .; D: TRBD1; J: TRBJ1-4; CDR3: CASRTGTGSEKLFF; DNA: TGTGCCAGCAGAACCGGGACAGGGTCAGAAAAACTGTTTTTT
V: TRBV9; size: .; D: .; J: TRBJ2-7; CDR3: CASSVDTSRHEQYF; DNA: TGTGCCAGCAGCGTAGATACCTCTAGACACGAGCAGTACTTC
V: TRBV6-6; size: .; D: TRBD1; J: TRBJ1-3; CDR3: CASSYHRGTGNTIYF; DNA: TGTGCCAGCAGTTACCACAGGGGGACTGGAAACACCATATATTTT
V: TRBV9; size: .; D: TRBD1; J: TRBJ2-7; CDR3: CASSVEVGTGYEQYF; DNA: TGTGCCAGCAGCGTAGAAGTGGGGACAGGATACGAGCAGTACTTC
V: TRBV5-1; size: .; D: TRBD2; J: TRBJ2-5; CDR3: CASSRLASETQYF; DNA: TGCGCCAGCAGTAGACTAGCGAGCGAGACCCAGTACTTC
V: TRBV10-1; size: few; D: TRBD1; J: TRBJ1-1; CDR3: CASSPGTGGVTEAFF; DNA: TGCGCCAGCAGCCCGGGGACAGGGGGGGTTACTGAAGCTTTCTTT
V: TRBV5-1; size: .; D: .; J: TRBJ1-2; CDR3: CASSLFYRADGYTF; DNA: TGCGCCAGCAGCTTGTTCTACAGGGCTGATGGCTACACCTTC
V: TRBV12-5; size: few; D: TRBD2; J: TRBJ2-1; CDR3: CASGLNGLAEQFF; DNA: TGTGCTAGTGGTTTAAACGGACTAGCTGAGCAGTTCTTC
V: TRBV6-2/TRBV6-3; size: .; D: .; J: TRBJ2-7; CDR3: CASSSTTSYEQYF; DNA: TGTGCCAGCAGTTCGACAACATCCTACGAGCAGTACTTC
V: TRBV9; size: .; D: .; J: TRBJ2-2; CDR3: CASSSLALSTGELFF; DNA: TGTGCCAGCAGCTCCTTAGCATTATCCACCGGGGAGCTGTTTTTT
V: TRBV11-2; size: once; D: .; J: TRBJ2-7; CDR3: CASSLDPESVYEQYF; DNA: TGTGCCAGCAGCTTAGATCCTGAGAGTGTCTACGAGCAGTACTTC
V: TRBV29-1; size: once; D: .; J: TRBJ2-7; CDR3: CSAEDPGRSYEQYF; DNA: TGCAGCGCCGAGGACCCGGGGAGGTCCTACGAGCAGTACTTC
V: TRBV30; size: .; D: .; J: TRBJ2-7; CDR3: CAWTITGRINEQYF; DNA: TGTGCCTGGACTATTACCGGGAGAATAAACGAGCAGTACTTC
V: TRBV5-1; size: .; D: .; J: TRBJ2-3; CDR3: CASSRERIDTQYF; DNA: TGCGCCAGCAGTAGAGAAAGGATCGATACGCAGTATTTT
V: TRBV12-2; size: .; D: .; J: TRBJ2-2; CDR3: CASRLPETLSNSTGELFF; DNA: TGTGCAAGTCGCTTACCAGAAACACTCTCTAATTCTACCGGGGAGCTGTTTTTT
V: TRBV23-1; size: .; D: TRBD1; J: TRBJ1-6; CDR3: CASSHGQVRNSPLHF; DNA: TGCGCCAGCAGCCACGGACAGGTACGCAATTCACCCCTCCACTTT
V: TRBV19; size: few; D: .; J: TRBJ1-1; CDR3: CASSVTGLNTEAFF; DNA: TGTGCCAGTAGTGTTACAGGGTTGAACACTGAAGCTTTCTTT
V: TRBV6-5; size: .; D: .; J: TRBJ1-5; CDR3: CASSNPGQPQHF; DNA: TGTGCCAGCAGTAACCCGGGTCAGCCCCAGCATTTT
V: TRBV19; size: .; D: TRBD2; J: TRBJ2-5; CDR3: CASSMRLAGGPQETQYF; DNA: TGTGCCAGTAGTATGCGACTAGCGGGAGGGCCCCAAGAGACCCAGTACTTC
V: TRBV5-1; size: .; D: .; J: TRBJ2-5; CDR3: CASSSLVQETQYF; DNA: TGCGCCAGCAGCTCTCTCGTGCAAGAGACCCAGTACTTC
V: TRBV3-1/TRBV3-2; size: .; D: .; J: TRBJ1-2; CDR3: CASSQDWGVRYGYTF; DNA: TGTGCCAGCAGCCAAGATTGGGGGGTTCGGTATGGCTACACCTTC
V: TRBV28; size: few; D: .; J: TRBJ1-5; CDR3: CASVKNSNQPQHF; DNA: TGTGCCAGCGTTAAGAATAGCAATCAGCCCCAGCATTTT
V: TRBV19; size: .; D: .; J: TRBJ1-4; CDR3: CASNPGINEKLFF; DNA: TGTGCCAGTAATCCGGGAATCAATGAAAAACTGTTTTTT
V: TRBV15; size: .; D: .; J: TRBJ2-7; CDR3: CATSRRGAFSYEQYF; DNA: TGTGCCACCAGCAGAAGGGGAGCTTTCTCCTACGAGCAGTACTTC
V: TRBV7-9; size: .; D: .; J: TRBJ2-2; CDR3: CASSLLNTGELFF; DNA: TGTGCCAGCAGCTTACTAAACACCGGGGAGCTGTTTTTT
V: TRBV6-5; size: .; D: TRBD2; J: TRBJ2-1; CDR3: CASRASGANEQFF; DNA: TGTGCCAGCAGGGCTAGCGGGGCCAATGAGCAGTTCTTC
V: TRBV5-1; size: .; D: .; J: TRBJ1-2; CDR3: CASSLGQTSGYTF; DNA: TGCGCCAGCAGCTTGGGGCAAACCTCTGGCTACACCTTC